Reported below is one TCR beta chain. The germline V gene has CDR1 MNHNS and CDR2 SASEGT. Trimming stripped 1 base from V and 1 base from J, with 14 bases between. The CDR3 contains 17 residues. In the authors' workflow: Amplification of reference gene primers was used by the study to estimate nucleated cell counts. The method was immunoSEQ multiplex PCR; TCRdb's version includes in-frame clones alone and lacks a portion of them. V and J calls and clone size are those listed in that table; D and trimming were worked out from the DNA. The profile shows roughly 70,000 clones, about 93% of them singletons. The sample belongs to a study of blood T cell repertoires in COVID-19. The overall study: Spain, Italy and the United States supplied samples that represented acute and convalescent COVID-19. The cDNA or gDNA used as material had been derived from T cells, B-cell-depleted T cells, or PBMCs.

The sample consisted of peripheral blood. This sequence was found in a human donor in a cohort sampled during active COVID-19. The genes are TRBV6-1 and TRBJ1-5; a weak D match, TRBD1 (5 bases). The CDR3 DNA is TGTGCCAGCAGTGAAGGGTATCGGGGGGTGAGCAATCAGCCCCAGCATTTT. It codes for CASSEGYRGVSNQPQHF.